Listed below are T cell receptor beta chains from one sample, sequenced in a study of blood T cell repertoires in COVID-19. Repertoires were generated with immunoSEQ multiplex PCR, while TCRdb's copy carries only in-frame clones and drops some. The sample has approximately 170,000 clones; 86% are singletons. The sample taken for sequencing was peripheral blood. The receptors stem from a woman in her 70s with acute or convalescent COVID-19. The CDR3 runs from the conserved cysteine through the conserved F or W. The D gene is left open where the match is weak. Only part of the rows carry a size: once, few, many, or a class if the clone is expanded.

>TRBD2|TRBV30|TRBJ2-7|-
CAWSYSGRVSYEQYF
TGTGCCTGGAGTTATAGCGGGAGGGTATCCTACGAGCAGTACTTC
>-|TRBV2|TRBJ2-7|-
CASSGAALSGEQYF
TGTGCCAGCAGTGGGGCAGCTCTGAGTGGCGAGCAGTACTTC
>-|TRBV5-1|TRBJ2-3|-
CASRIWGQHTDTQYF
TGCGCCAGCCGGATCTGGGGACAACACACAGATACGCAGTATTTT
>TRBD1|TRBV18|TRBJ2-5|-
CASSLTTGYETQYF
TGTGCCAGCTCACTCACGACAGGGTACGAGACCCAGTACTTC
>TRBD1|TRBV6-6|TRBJ1-2|-
CASSPTGNYGYTF
TGTGCCAGCAGCCCGACAGGGAACTATGGCTACACCTTC
>-|TRBV6-2/TRBV6-3|TRBJ1-2|-
CASSTSGSYGYTF
TGTGCCAGCAGCACCTCAGGGTCCTATGGCTACACCTTC
>-|TRBV10-3|TRBJ2-5|-
CAISGAGAGPGRETQYF
TGTGCCATCAGTGGGGCGGGGGCAGGGCCCGGCCGGGAGACCCAGTACTTC
>-|TRBV4-3|TRBJ2-2|few
CASSRGGGGTGELFF
TGCGCCTCAAGTCGAGGGGGTGGCGGCACCGGGGAGCTGTTTTTT
>TRBD1|TRBV5-4|TRBJ2-5|-
CASSSNRGLGTGETQYF
TGTGCCAGCAGCTCGAACAGGGGGCTTGGAACTGGAGAGACCCAGTACTTC
>-|TRBV4-2|TRBJ1-3|-
CASSQGQTFFSGNTIYF
TGTGCCAGCAGCCAAGGACAGACCTTTTTCTCTGGAAACACCATATATTTT
>-|TRBV30|TRBJ1-2|-
CAPDRPYGYTF
TGTGCACCCGACAGGCCTTATGGCTACACCTTC
>TRBD1|TRBV28|TRBJ1-5|-
CASSSGQGNQPQHF
TGTGCCAGCAGTTCGGGACAGGGCAATCAGCCCCAGCATTTT
>-|TRBV5-1|TRBJ1-2|-
CASSLEGHRLYGYTF
TGCGCCAGCAGCTTGGAAGGACATCGACTCTATGGCTACACCTTC
>-|TRBV5-1|TRBJ1-4|-
CASSLGSAATNEKLFF
TGCGCCAGCAGCTTGGGATCAGCGGCAACTAATGAAAAACTGTTTTTT
>-|TRBV4-3|TRBJ1-2|-
CASSHGADYGYTF
TGCGCCAGCAGCCATGGGGCAGACTATGGCTACACCTTC
>-|TRBV5-5|TRBJ1-4|-
CASSRHGSGATNEKLFF
TGTGCCAGCAGCCGGCATGGTTCGGGTGCAACTAATGAAAAACTGTTTTTT
>TRBD1|TRBV19|TRBJ1-2|-
CASRLGTGIDYGYTF
TGTGCCTCAAGGCTCGGGACAGGGATTGACTATGGCTACACCTTC
>-|TRBV28|TRBJ1-2|-
CASGHRRTNYGYTF
TGTGCCAGCGGACACAGAAGAACTAACTATGGCTACACCTTC
>-|TRBV3-1/TRBV3-2|TRBJ1-2|-
CASSLGTPNYGYTF
TGTGCCAGCAGCCTCGGGACACCTAACTATGGCTACACCTTC
>-|TRBV2|TRBJ2-3|-
CASSEANGAGLTDTQYF
TGTGCCAGCAGTGAAGCGAATGGGGCGGGGCTCACAGATACGCAGTATTTT
>-|TRBV7-9|TRBJ1-2|-
CASTRAGVGGYTF
TGTGCCAGCACCCGGGCGGGGGTAGGCGGCTACACCTTC
>-|TRBV10-3|TRBJ2-3|-
CAIRTGLSSDTQYF
TGTGCCATCAGAACAGGCCTGAGCTCAGATACGCAGTATTTT
>TRBD2|TRBV7-9|TRBJ2-1|-
CASSLARPSGRVNEQFF
TGTGCCAGCAGCTTAGCGCGGCCTAGCGGGAGGGTAAATGAGCAGTTCTTC
>TRBD2|TRBV7-2|TRBJ2-7|-
CASSDPSGRRYEQYF
TGTGCCAGCAGCGATCCTAGCGGGAGACGGTACGAGCAGTACTTC
>TRBD2|TRBV29-1|TRBJ2-1|-
CSVPLEGLAGVGEQFF
TGCAGCGTTCCGTTGGAGGGTTTAGCGGGAGTCGGTGAGCAGTTCTTC
>TRBD1|TRBV5-1|TRBJ1-1|-
CASSSTGTVNTEAFF
TGCGCCAGCAGCTCAACCGGGACAGTGAACACTGAAGCTTTCTTT
>-|TRBV4-3|TRBJ1-6|-
CASSQDRGSSYNSPLHF
TGCGCCAGCAGCCAAGATAGGGGTAGCTCCTATAATTCACCCCTCCACTTT
>TRBD1|TRBV11-1|TRBJ1-2|-
CASSLGTGPNYGYTF
TGTGCCAGCAGCTTGGGGACAGGACCTAACTATGGCTACACCTTC